The 15 T cell receptor beta chains given below trace back to one sample, sequenced in a study of T cells in Graves' hyperthyroidism and ophthalmopathy. Amplification of TCR beta CDR3 regions was performed using RNA transcripts as template. HTBI primers drove first-round RT-PCR of the TCR CDR3. MiXCR, applied by TCRdb to the multiplex PCR reads, yields one record per CDR3 protein. The sample has 550,000 to 800,000 distinct CDR3 sequences, less than 20% seen once. The sequenced sample consisted of blood. These receptors were collected from a young man with Graves' hyperthyroidism.

The CDR3 is CATTYPGTGGIRGQYF. The DNA of the CDR3 is TGTGCCACCACATACCCAGGGACAGGGGGCATAAGGGGGCAGTACTTC. J is TRBJ2-7 and V is TRBV28, with 12 bases that match TRBD1. The CDR3 length is 16 residues. The V segment lost 10 bases and the J segment 9 bases; nucleotides outside the gene matches: 19. Per germline, CDR1 MDHEN and CDR2 SYDVKM. Based on the CDR3 plus reference TRBV28 and TRBJ2-7, the full variable domain is DVKVTQSSRYLVKRTGEKVFLECVQDMDHENMFWYRQDPGLGLRLIYFSYDVKMKEKGDIPEGYSVSREKKERFSLILESASTNQTSMYLCATTYPGTGGIRGQYFGPGTRLTVT.

This sequence joins TRBV7-2 and TRBJ1-5; TRBD1 aligns across 8 bases. The V and J ends lost 1 base and 4 bases, in that order; junction bases with no gene match: 9. CDR3 length: 17 residues. Looked up from germline, CDR1 is SGHTA and CDR2 is FQGNSA. The DNA for the CDR3 is TGTGCCAGCAGCTTAGAGCCCCCAGGGGGCGTTAATCAGCCCCAGCATTTT. The encoded protein is CASSLEPPGGVNQPQHF. Filled out from reference TRBV7-2 and TRBJ1-5, the complete variable domain reads GAGVSQSPSNKVTEKGKDVELRCDPISGHTALYWYRQSLGQGLEFLIYFQGNSAPDKSGLPSDRFSAERTGGSVSTLTIQRTQQEDSAVYLCASSLEPPGGVNQPQHFGDGTRLSIL.

The J gene is TRBJ2-7, the V gene TRBV15; 12 bases map to TRBD2. V shed 7 bases and J 1 base; nucleotides not matched to a gene: 5. Germline lookup yields CDR1 LNHNV and CDR2 YYDKDF (reference sequence). This CDR3 region has 15 residues. CDR3 coding DNA: TGTGCCACCAAAAGGACTAGCGGGGCATCCTACGAGCAGTACTTC. Translation gives CATKRTSGASYEQYF.

The chain couples TRBV27 to TRBJ2-2; 15 positions agree with TRBD2. V lost 5 bases and J lost 1; bases outside the gene matches: 8. Germline CDR1 and CDR2: MNHEY and SMNVEV (reference sequence). The CDR3 has 19 residues. CDR3 nucleotides: TGTGCCAGCAGTCTAGGGACTAGCGGGAGGACGGGGAACACCGGGGAGCTGTTTTTT. Its protein product is CASSLGTSGRTGNTGELFF.

This clonotype was observed many times. V and J are TRBV2 and TRBJ1-2; D not resolved. Germline CDR1 is SNHLY and CDR2 is FYNNEI. V was cut by 7 bases and J by 6 bases, with 15 bases left in between. The CDR3 covers 13 residues. The CDR3 spells CASNPPEADGYTF. The CDR3 DNA is TGTGCCAGCAACCCTCCGGAGGCGGATGGCTACACCTTC.

This clonotype was seen repeatedly, ten times or more. This sequence joins TRBV3-1 and TRBJ1-5; D unclear. This CDR3 region has 12 residues. Germline V lookup: CDR1 LGHDT, CDR2 YNNKEL (reference sequence). V lost 1 base and J lost 7, with 5 bases in between. The DNA of the CDR3 is TGTGCCAGCAGCCAAGTTGGCCAGCCCCAGCATTTT. Translated: CASSQVGQPQHF.

V usage is TRBV6-1 and J usage is TRBJ2-1; 7 nucleotides align to TRBD2. V was pared by 7 bases and J by 2 bases, with 5 bases of the junction left unmatched. The CDR3 loop spans 14 amino acids. Germline V lookup: CDR1 MNHNS, CDR2 SASEGT. The CDR3 DNA reads as TGTGCCAGCACCTATCGGGGGGCCTACAATGAGCAGTTCTTC. It specifies CASTYRGAYNEQFF.

This sequence joins TRBV3-1 and TRBJ1-1; D is ambiguous. Germline values: CDR1 LGHDT, CDR2 YNNKEL (reference sequence). Between the trimmed V and J ends, which lost 3 bases and 3 bases, there was a span of 8 bases. The CDR3 covers 13 residues. CDR3: CASSQSVYTEAFF. CDR3 nucleotide sequence: TGTGCCAGCAGCCAGAGCGTTTACACTGAAGCTTTCTTT.

The J gene is TRBJ2-7, the V gene TRBV18; D tentatively fits TRBD1 or TRBD2 (5 bases each). V was clipped by 3 bases and J by 4 bases, with 16 bases between them. Germline assignment: CDR1 KGHSH and CDR2 LQKENI. This CDR3 is built from 15 residues. CDR3 DNA sequence: TGTGCCAGCTCACCGATCCGGGGCTCCACTTACGAGCAGTACTTC. It codes for CASSPIRGSTYEQYF.

In its sample, this clonotype was seen a few times. The chain has TRBV12-5 and TRBJ2-2, with 12 bases aligning to TRBD2. Germline lookup yields CDR1 LGHNT and CDR2 FRNRAP. The V and J ends lost 5 bases and 8 bases, in that order; junction bases with no gene match: 6. The CDR3 consists of 15 residues. CDR3 sequence reads: CASGRTSGVFGELFF. CDR3 DNA: TGTGCTAGTGGTCGGACTAGCGGGGTCTTTGGGGAGCTGTTTTTT.

This clonotype was seen a few times. In nucleotides, the CDR3 is TGTGCCAGCAGTTCAGGGACAGGGAAAATCGATGAGCAGTTCTTC. As protein: CASSSGTGKIDEQFF. The J gene is TRBJ2-1, the V gene TRBV12-3 or TRBV12-4; 9 bases map to TRBD1. V shed 4 bases and J 8 bases; nucleotides not matched to a gene: 9. CDR3 length: 15 amino acids.

This clonotype was counted many times. This chain uses TRBV18 with TRBJ2-5, with D perhaps matching TRBD1 (5 bases). This CDR3 has 15 residues. V was cut by 3 bases and J by 5 bases, with 16 bases left in between. Germline CDR1 is KGHSH and CDR2 is LQKENI. The CDR3 is CASSPPDTSRETQYF. CDR3 nucleotides: TGTGCCAGCTCACCCCCGGACACCTCCCGGGAGACCCAGTACTTC.

This clonotype occurred many times. The chain is built from TRBV28 and TRBJ1-2; the match to TRBD1 covers 9 bases. The CDR3 contains 17 residues. Germline CDR1 is MDHEN and CDR2 is SYDVKM. J lost 4 bases, V lost 2 bases, and 11 bases had no gene match. As DNA, the CDR3 is TGTGCCAGCAGTTTAGACGTTACAGGGGGCTCCCCCTATGGCTACACCTTC. Encoded protein: CASSLDVTGGSPYGYTF.

This clonotype was observed many times. This chain links TRBV24-1 with TRBJ2-1; D gene ambiguous. The CDR3 runs 15 residues. The ends were cut back, 4 bases at V and 6 bases at J, with 15 bases in the middle. Germline V gene sequence: CDR1 KGHDR, CDR2 SFDVKD. CDR3 in amino acids: CATSDSIPIANEQFF. The CDR3 nucleotides read TGTGCCACCAGTGACTCGATACCTATTGCCAATGAGCAGTTCTTC.

This clonotype turned up a few times. This rearrangement joins TRBV28 to TRBJ2-2; D could derive from TRBD1 or TRBD2 (5 bases each). V was clipped by 5 bases and J by 3 bases, with 16 bases between them. Per the germline V gene, CDR1 is MDHEN and CDR2 is SYDVKM. This CDR3 has 16 amino acids. Here the CDR3 DNA reads TGTGCCAGCAGTCCCATATCCGGGACGTACACCGGGGAGCTGTTTTTT. Protein sequence: CASSPISGTYTGELFF.